This T cell receptor (beta chain) was identified in a study of blood T cell repertoires in COVID-19. Original data processing: Reference gene primer amplification gave nucleated cell count estimates. This table comes from immunoSEQ multiplex PCR, and its TCRdb copy is limited to in-frame clones, with some not included. V, J and clone size reflect that table, while D and trimming were determined from the DNA. This sample carries some 150,000 clones, 75% to 90% of them seen once, and the ten largest clones take over 2%. The CDR3 sequence is 17 residues long. J gave up 6 bases and V 5 bases, and 11 bases lay outside the gene matches. Germline CDR1 reads SGHNT; CDR2 reads YYREEE (reference sequence).

The sample was peripheral blood. The rearrangement links TRBV5-4 to TRBJ2-1, with TRBD2 identical over 13 bases. This TCR derives from a man between 65 and 85 years old with acute or convalescent COVID-19. CDR3 nucleotides: TGTGCCAGCAGTTCGGGACTAGCGGGAAGTACGGGCAATGAGCAGTTCTTC. It encodes CASSSGLAGSTGNEQFF.